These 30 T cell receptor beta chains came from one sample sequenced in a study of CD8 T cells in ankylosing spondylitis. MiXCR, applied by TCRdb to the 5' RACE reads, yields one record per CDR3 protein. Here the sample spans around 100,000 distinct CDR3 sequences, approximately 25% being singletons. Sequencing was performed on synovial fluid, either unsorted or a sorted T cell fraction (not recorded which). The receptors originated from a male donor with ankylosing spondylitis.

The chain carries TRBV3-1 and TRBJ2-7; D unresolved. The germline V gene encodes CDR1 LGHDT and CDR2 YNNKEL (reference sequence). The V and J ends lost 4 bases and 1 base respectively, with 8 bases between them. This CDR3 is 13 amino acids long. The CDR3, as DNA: TGTGCCAGCAGCCGGACGGAGTCCTACGAGCAGTACTTC. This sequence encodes CASSRTESYEQYF.

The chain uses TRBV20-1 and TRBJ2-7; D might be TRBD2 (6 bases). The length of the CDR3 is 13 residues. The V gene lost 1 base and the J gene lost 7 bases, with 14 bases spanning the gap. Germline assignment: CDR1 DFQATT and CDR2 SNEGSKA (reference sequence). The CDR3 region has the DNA TGCAGTGCTAGAGGCGATCCGGCGGGGGAGCAGTACTTC. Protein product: CSARGDPAGEQYF.

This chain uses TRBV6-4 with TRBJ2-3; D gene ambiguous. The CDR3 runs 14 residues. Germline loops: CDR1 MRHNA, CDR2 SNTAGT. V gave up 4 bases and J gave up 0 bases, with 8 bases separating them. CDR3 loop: CASSVSGSTDTQYF. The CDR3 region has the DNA TGTGCCAGCAGTGTCTCCGGGAGCACAGATACGCAGTATTTT.

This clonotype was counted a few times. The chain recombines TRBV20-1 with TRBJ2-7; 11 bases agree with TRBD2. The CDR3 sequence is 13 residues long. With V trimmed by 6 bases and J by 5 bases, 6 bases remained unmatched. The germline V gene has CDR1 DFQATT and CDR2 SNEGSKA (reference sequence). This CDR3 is CSAILAGADEQYF. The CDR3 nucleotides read TGCAGTGCGATACTAGCGGGAGCTGACGAGCAGTACTTC.

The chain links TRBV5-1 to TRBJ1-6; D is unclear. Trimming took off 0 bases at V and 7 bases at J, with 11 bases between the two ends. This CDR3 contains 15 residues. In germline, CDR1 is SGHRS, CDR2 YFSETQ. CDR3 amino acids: CASSLVAADNSPLHF. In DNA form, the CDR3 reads TGCGCCAGCAGCTTGGTGGCAGCAGACAATTCACCCCTCCACTTT.

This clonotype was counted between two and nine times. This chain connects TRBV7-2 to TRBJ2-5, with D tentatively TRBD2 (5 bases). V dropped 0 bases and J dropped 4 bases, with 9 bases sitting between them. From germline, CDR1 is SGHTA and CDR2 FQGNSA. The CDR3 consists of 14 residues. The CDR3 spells CASSLARGSETQYF. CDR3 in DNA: TGTGCCAGCAGCTTAGCGAGAGGGTCAGAGACCCAGTACTTC.

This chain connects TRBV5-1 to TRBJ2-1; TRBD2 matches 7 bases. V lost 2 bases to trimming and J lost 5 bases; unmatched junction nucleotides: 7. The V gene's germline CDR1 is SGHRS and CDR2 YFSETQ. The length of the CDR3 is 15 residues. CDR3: CASSFLTGTNNEQFF. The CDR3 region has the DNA TGCGCCAGCAGCTTTTTGACCGGGACTAACAATGAGCAGTTCTTC.

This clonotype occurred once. In DNA, the CDR3 is TGTGCCAGCAGTGAAATGTTTGAGACCCAGTACTTC. Its protein is CASSEMFETQYF. The chain couples TRBV2 to TRBJ2-5; D not certain. V was trimmed by 2 bases and J by 5 bases, leaving 6 bases between them. Germline lookup yields CDR1 SNHLY and CDR2 FYNNEI. The CDR3 consists of 12 residues.

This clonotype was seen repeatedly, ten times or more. CDR3 coding DNA: TGTGCCAGCAGCGTAGGAAGTGGGACTGAAGCTTTCTTT. Residues: CASSVGSGTEAFF. The chain is built from TRBV9 and TRBJ1-1; no clear D gene. V was cut by 0 bases and J by 5 bases, with 8 bases left in between. Germline loops: CDR1 SGDLS, CDR2 YYNGEE. The CDR3 loop spans 13 amino acids.

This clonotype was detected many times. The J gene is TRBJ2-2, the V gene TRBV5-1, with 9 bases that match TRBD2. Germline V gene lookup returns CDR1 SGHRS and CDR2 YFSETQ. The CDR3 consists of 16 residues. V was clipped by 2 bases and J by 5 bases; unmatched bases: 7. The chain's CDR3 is CASSLLAGGRTGELFF. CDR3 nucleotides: TGCGCCAGCAGCTTACTAGCGGGTGGAAGAACCGGGGAGCTGTTTTTT.

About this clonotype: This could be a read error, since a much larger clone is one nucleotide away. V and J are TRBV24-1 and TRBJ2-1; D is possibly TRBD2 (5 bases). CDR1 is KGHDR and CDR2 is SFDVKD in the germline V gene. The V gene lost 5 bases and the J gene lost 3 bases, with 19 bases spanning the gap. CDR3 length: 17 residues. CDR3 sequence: CATSGPTPAESYNEQFF. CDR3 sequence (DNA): TGTGCCACCAGTGGCCCCACTCCAGCGGAGAGCTACAATGAGCAGTTCTTC.

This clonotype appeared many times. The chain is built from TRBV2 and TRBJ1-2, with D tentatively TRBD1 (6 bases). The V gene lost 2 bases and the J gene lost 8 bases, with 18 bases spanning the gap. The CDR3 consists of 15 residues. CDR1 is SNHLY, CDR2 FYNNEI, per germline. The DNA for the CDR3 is TGTGCCAGCAGTGAAATTGGGACAAACGGAGTCGGCTACACCTTC. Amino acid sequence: CASSEIGTNGVGYTF.

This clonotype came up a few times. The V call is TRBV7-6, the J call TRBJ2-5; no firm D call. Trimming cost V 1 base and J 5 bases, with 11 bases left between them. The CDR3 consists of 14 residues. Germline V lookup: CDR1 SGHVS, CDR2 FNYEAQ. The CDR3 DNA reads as TGTGCCAGCAGCTTAGGGGCATCGGCGGAGACCCAGTACTTC. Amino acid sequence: CASSLGASAETQYF.

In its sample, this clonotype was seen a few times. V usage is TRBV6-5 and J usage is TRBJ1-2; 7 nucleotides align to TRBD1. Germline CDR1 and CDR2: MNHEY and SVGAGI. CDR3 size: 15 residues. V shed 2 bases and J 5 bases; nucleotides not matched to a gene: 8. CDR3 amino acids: CASSYTGTDFYGYTF. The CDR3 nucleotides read TGTGCCAGCAGTTACACCGGGACAGATTTTTATGGCTACACCTTC.

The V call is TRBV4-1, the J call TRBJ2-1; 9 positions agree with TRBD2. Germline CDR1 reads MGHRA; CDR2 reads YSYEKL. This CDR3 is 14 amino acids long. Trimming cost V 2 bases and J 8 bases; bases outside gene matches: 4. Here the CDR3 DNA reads TGCGCCAGCAGCCAACCGGGACTAGCATATGAGCAGTTCTTC. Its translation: CASSQPGLAYEQFF.

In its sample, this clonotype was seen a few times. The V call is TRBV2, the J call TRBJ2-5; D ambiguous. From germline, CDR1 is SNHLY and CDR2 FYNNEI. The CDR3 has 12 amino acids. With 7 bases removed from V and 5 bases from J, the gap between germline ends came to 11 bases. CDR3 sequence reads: CASMLSRETQYF. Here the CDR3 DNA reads TGTGCCAGCATGTTATCTCGGGAGACCCAGTACTTC.

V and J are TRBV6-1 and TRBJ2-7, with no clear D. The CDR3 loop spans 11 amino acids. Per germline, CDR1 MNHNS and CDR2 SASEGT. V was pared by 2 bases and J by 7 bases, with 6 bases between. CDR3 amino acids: CASSELGEQYF. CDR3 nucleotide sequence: TGTGCCAGCAGTGAACTTGGGGAGCAGTACTTC.

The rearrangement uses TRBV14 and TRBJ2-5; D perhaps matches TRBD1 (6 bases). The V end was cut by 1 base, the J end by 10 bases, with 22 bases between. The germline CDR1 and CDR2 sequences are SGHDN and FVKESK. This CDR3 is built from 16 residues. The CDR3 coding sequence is TGTGCCAGCAGCCAAGTGAGGGGGATATCGTTAGGAATCCAGTACTTC. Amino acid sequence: CASSQVRGISLGIQYF.

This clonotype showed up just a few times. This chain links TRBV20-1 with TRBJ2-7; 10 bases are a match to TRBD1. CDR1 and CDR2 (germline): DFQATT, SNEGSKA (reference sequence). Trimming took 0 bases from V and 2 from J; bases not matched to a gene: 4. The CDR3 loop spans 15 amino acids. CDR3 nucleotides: TGCAGTGCTAGAGACCCGGGACAGGGGACCTACGAGCAGTACTTC. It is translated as CSARDPGQGTYEQYF.

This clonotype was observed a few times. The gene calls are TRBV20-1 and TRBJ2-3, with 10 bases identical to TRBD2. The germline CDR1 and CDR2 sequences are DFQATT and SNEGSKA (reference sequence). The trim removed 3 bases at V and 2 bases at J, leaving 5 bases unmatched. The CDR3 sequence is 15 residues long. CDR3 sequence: CSASRTSGPTDTQYF. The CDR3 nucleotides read TGCAGTGCTAGCCGGACTAGCGGACCCACAGATACGCAGTATTTT.

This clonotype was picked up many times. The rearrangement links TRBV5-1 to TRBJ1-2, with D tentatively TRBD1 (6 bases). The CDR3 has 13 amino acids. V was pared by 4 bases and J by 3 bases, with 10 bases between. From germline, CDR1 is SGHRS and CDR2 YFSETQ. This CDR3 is CASSLGQYYGYTF. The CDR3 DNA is TGCGCCAGCAGCCTAGGACAGTACTATGGCTACACCTTC.

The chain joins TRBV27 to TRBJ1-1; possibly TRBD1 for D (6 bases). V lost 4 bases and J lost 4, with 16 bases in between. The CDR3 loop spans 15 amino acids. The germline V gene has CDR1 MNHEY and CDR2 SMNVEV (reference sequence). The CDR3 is CASSYLGAGSTEAFF. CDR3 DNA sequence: TGTGCCAGCAGTTACTTGGGGGCCGGTAGCACTGAAGCTTTCTTT.

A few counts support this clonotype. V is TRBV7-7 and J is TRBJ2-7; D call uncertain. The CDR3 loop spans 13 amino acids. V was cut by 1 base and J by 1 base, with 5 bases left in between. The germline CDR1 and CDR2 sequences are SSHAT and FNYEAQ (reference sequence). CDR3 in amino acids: CASSLGPSYEQYV. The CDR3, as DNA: TGTGCCAGCAGCTTAGGTCCATCCTACGAGCAGTACGTC.

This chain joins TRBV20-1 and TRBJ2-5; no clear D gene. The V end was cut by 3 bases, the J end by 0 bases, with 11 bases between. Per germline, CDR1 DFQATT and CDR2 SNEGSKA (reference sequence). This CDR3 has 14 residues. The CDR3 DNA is TGCAGTGCTAGTCCCTCAGTGTACCAAGAGACCCAGTACTTC. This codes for CSASPSVYQETQYF.

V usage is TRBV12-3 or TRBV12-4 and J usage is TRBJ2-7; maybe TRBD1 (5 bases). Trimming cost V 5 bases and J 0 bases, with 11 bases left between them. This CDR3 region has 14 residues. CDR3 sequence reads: CASSRPDSSYEQYF. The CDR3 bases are TGTGCCAGCAGTCGACCCGACAGCTCCTACGAGCAGTACTTC.

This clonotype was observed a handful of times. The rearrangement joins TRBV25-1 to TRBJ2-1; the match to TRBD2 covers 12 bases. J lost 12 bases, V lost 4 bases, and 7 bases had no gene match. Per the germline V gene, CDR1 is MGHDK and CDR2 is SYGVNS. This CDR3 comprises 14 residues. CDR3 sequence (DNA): TGTGCCAGCAGTGTGACTAGCGGGAGTAGGCGGCAGTTCTTC. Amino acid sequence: CASSVTSGSRRQFF.

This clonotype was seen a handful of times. The CDR3 sequence: CASSQPPAGVNEQYF. CDR3 DNA: TGTGCCAGCAGCCAACCTCCGGCGGGAGTAAACGAGCAGTACTTC. The V call is TRBV4-2, the J call TRBJ2-7; 7 nucleotides line up with TRBD2. Germline CDR1 and CDR2: LGHNA and YNFKEQ. V lost 2 bases and J lost 5; bases outside the gene matches: 9. This CDR3 is 15 amino acids long.

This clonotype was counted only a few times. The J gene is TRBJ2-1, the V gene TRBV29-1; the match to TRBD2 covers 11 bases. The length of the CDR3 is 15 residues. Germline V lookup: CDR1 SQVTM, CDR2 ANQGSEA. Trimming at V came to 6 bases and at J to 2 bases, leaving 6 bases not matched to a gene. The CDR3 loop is CSVHSGRGTYNEQFF. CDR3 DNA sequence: TGCAGCGTCCATAGCGGGAGGGGGACCTACAATGAGCAGTTCTTC.

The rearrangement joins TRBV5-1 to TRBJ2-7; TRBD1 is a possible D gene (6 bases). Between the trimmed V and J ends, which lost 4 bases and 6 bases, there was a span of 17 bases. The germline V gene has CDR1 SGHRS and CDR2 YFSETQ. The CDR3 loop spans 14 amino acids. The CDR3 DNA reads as TGCGCCAGCAGCCGACGACAGGACCCCTCCGAGCAGTACTTC. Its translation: CASSRRQDPSEQYF.

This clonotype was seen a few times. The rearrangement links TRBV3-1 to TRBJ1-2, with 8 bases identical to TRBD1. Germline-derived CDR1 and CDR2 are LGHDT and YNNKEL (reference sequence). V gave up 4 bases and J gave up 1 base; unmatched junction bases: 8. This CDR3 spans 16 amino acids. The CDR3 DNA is TGTGCCAGCAGCCCATGGACAGGGATCCATAACTATGGCTACACCTTC. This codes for CASSPWTGIHNYGYTF.